The 20 T cell receptor beta chains presented below share a single source sample, sequenced in a study of blood T cell repertoires in COVID-19. TCRdb's table, derived via immunoSEQ multiplex PCR, lists solely in-frame clones and lacks some. The table records approximately 150,000 clones, approximately 83% of them present only once. Input material: peripheral blood. The receptors shown here come from a woman at least 80 years old with acute or convalescent COVID-19.

The J gene is TRBJ1-6, the V gene TRBV5-5, with 7 bases aligning to TRBD1. CDR1 and CDR2 (germline): SGHKS, YYEKEE (reference sequence). This CDR3 contains 16 residues. With 4 bases clipped from V and 5 bases from J, the junction kept 9 bases outside the gene matches. CDR3 DNA sequence: TGTGCCAGCAGCCGTGGTCCAGGACAGGATAATTCACCCCTCCACTTT. This gives the protein CASSRGPGQDNSPLHF.

This chain uses TRBV5-1 with TRBJ2-7; tentatively, D is TRBD1 (6 bases). Germline V gene sequence: CDR1 SGHRS, CDR2 YFSETQ. The CDR3 is 16 amino acids. With 4 bases removed from V and 1 base from J, the gap between germline ends came to 18 bases. The CDR3 spells CASSKRTASVSYEQYF. CDR3 coding DNA: TGCGCCAGCAGCAAAAGGACAGCATCGGTTTCCTACGAGCAGTACTTC.

The chain carries TRBV6-6 and TRBJ1-6; possibly TRBD1 for D (6 bases). With 11 bases removed from V and 6 bases from J, the gap between germline ends came to 17 bases. In germline, CDR1 is MNHNY, CDR2 SVGAGI (reference sequence). This CDR3 has 14 amino acids. CDR3 nucleotide sequence: TGTGCCTCCGCGACAGGCGGGCTTAATTCACCCCTCCACTTT. Protein product: CASATGGLNSPLHF.

The chain employs TRBV7-9 and TRBJ1-4; D unclear. This CDR3 spans 14 amino acids. Germline lookup yields CDR1 SEHNR and CDR2 FQNEAQ (reference sequence). With 1 base removed from V and 7 bases from J, the gap between germline ends came to 10 bases. The CDR3, as DNA: TGTGCCAGCAGCTTAGTGGAGGGAGTTGAAAAACTGTTTTTT. Translation: CASSLVEGVEKLFF.

The J gene is TRBJ2-3, the V gene TRBV5-8; TRBD2 matches at 7 bases. The junction had 3 bases not matched to a gene; V was cut back by 2 bases and J by 0 bases. CDR3 length: 15 amino acids. CDR1 is SGHTS and CDR2 is YDEGEE in the germline V gene. The CDR3 nucleotides read TGTGCCAGCAGCTTCGGCGGGGGTAGCACAGATACGCAGTATTTT. Protein: CASSFGGGSTDTQYF.

The gene calls are TRBV5-8 and TRBJ2-5, with D tentatively TRBD2 (5 bases). Germline V gene data show CDR1 as SGHTS and CDR2 as YDEGEE. V was shortened by 4 bases and J by 7 bases, with 17 bases between the two germline ends. The CDR3 extends over 14 amino acids. The CDR3 loop reads CASSPYVEVSTQYF. In nucleotides, the CDR3 is TGTGCCAGCAGCCCCTACGTGGAGGTCTCGACCCAGTACTTC.

The chain employs TRBV5-8 and TRBJ2-3; D gene unclear. In germline, CDR1 is SGHTS, CDR2 YDEGEE. This CDR3 has 14 residues. With 3 bases removed from V and 1 base from J, the gap between germline ends came to 9 bases. The CDR3 spells CASSWPHGTDTQYF. The CDR3 coding sequence is TGTGCCAGCAGCTGGCCTCATGGCACAGATACGCAGTATTTT.

The chain links TRBV5-4 to TRBJ2-5; 9 bases match TRBD1. The trim removed 4 bases at V and 4 bases at J, leaving 11 bases unmatched. CDR1 is SGHNT, CDR2 YYREEE, per germline (reference sequence). The CDR3 contains 16 residues. The chain's CDR3 is CASSPSAGQGGETQYF. The CDR3 DNA sequence: TGTGCCAGCAGCCCAAGCGCGGGACAGGGAGGAGAGACCCAGTACTTC.

The V gene is TRBV6-5, the J gene TRBJ1-2; D is perhaps TRBD1 (5 bases). The ends were cut back, 0 bases at V and 5 bases at J, with 16 bases in the middle. This CDR3 spans 16 amino acids. Looked up from germline, CDR1 is MNHEY and CDR2 is SVGAGI. The CDR3 sequence: CASSYSGVGGSYGYTF. In DNA, the CDR3 is TGTGCCAGCAGTTACTCAGGTGTCGGGGGGTCTTATGGCTACACCTTC.

This chain connects TRBV2 to TRBJ2-7; 7 bases agree with TRBD2. Germline-derived CDR1 and CDR2 are SNHLY and FYNNEI. V was clipped by 4 bases and J by 3 bases; unmatched bases: 6. This CDR3 comprises 14 residues. CDR3 sequence reads: CASSGQRGRYEQYF. CDR3 sequence (DNA): TGTGCCAGCAGTGGTCAGCGGGGTCGCTACGAGCAGTACTTC.

The CDR3 DNA reads TGTGCCAGCAGCAAAGAAGGTGATGGAGCGGGTCATAACAATGAGCAGTTCTTC. The encoded protein is CASSKEGDGAGHNNEQFF. The chain couples TRBV21-1 to TRBJ2-1; the listed D gene, TRBD2, was not tested against the DNA. TRBV21-1 represents a pseudogene. This CDR3 has 18 residues.

The rearrangement links TRBV5-6 to TRBJ1-2; 8 positions agree with TRBD1. In germline, CDR1 is SGHDT, CDR2 YYEEEE. CDR3 length equals 15 residues. Germline trimming cut 1 base from V and 7 bases from J; bases unmatched to any gene: 9. The CDR3 DNA reads TGTGCCAGCAGCTTGTTTGAAACAGGGGGACTTGGCTACACCTTC. Its translation is CASSLFETGGLGYTF.

The V gene is TRBV7-2, the J gene TRBJ1-1; D not resolved. CDR1 and CDR2 from the germline V gene are SGHTA and FQGNSA. The CDR3 extends over 11 amino acids. Trimming left V 10 bases short and J 6 bases short, with 12 bases between. The CDR3 nucleotides are TGTGCCAACCTTCTCGGGGCTGAAGCTTTCTTT. Translating gives CANLLGAEAFF.

V and J are TRBV3-1 (or the pseudogene TRBV3-2) and TRBJ2-3; the match to TRBD2 covers 13 bases. Germline V gene sequence: CDR1 LGHDT, CDR2 YNNKEL (reference sequence). V lost 3 bases, J lost 10 bases, and 10 bases stayed unmatched. The CDR3 spans 16 residues. The CDR3 DNA reads as TGTGCCAGCAGCCAGGGGACTAGCGGGACTCTATTCGCGCAGTATTTT. This gives the protein CASSQGTSGTLFAQYF.

There are a few counts of this clone. The J gene is TRBJ1-3, the V gene TRBV10-3, with D unresolved. CDR3 length: 15 amino acids. CDR1 ENHRY and CDR2 SYGVKD come from the germline V gene. The V gene lost 4 bases and the J gene lost 0 bases, with 10 bases spanning the gap. CDR3 amino acids: CAISVGRSSGNTIYF. The CDR3 coding sequence is TGTGCCATCAGTGTTGGTCGCAGCTCTGGAAACACCATATATTTT.

The gene calls are TRBV30 and TRBJ2-3; no clear D. Trimming removed 0 bases from V and 2 bases from J, with 6 bases in between. Germline V gene data show CDR1 as GTSNPN and CDR2 as SVGIG (reference sequence). There are 13 residues in the CDR3. The CDR3 loop reads CAWSVDFTDTQYF. As DNA, the CDR3 is TGTGCCTGGAGTGTAGACTTCACAGATACGCAGTATTTT. The full variable domain, in which reference TRBV30 and TRBJ2-3 provide the parts outside the CDR3, is SQTIHQWPATLVQPVGSPLSLECTVEGTSNPNLYWYRQAAGRGLQLLFYSVGIGQISSEVPQNLSASRPQDRQFILSSKKLLLSDSGFYLCAWSVDFTDTQYFGPGTRLTVL.

CDR3 DNA sequence: TGTGCCAGCAAGAAGAGCTCCTACAATGAGCAGTTCTTC. This gives the protein CASKKSSYNEQFF. The J gene is TRBJ2-1, the V gene TRBV7-2; the D is unclear. The CDR3 sequence is 13 residues long. CDR1 and CDR2 (germline): SGHTA, FQGNSA. V gave up 7 bases and J gave up 0 bases, with 7 bases separating them.

This chain connects TRBV6-5 to TRBJ1-1; the D gene is possibly TRBD1 (6 bases). The germline gives CDR1 MNHEY, CDR2 SVGAGI. Trimming shortened V by 8 bases and J by 3 bases, and 13 bases separated the two germline ends. The CDR3 runs to 13 residues. CDR3 sequence (DNA): TGTGCCAGCGGTCAACACAGGGACACTGAAGCTTTCTTT. It specifies CASGQHRDTEAFF.

The chain recombines TRBV2 with TRBJ2-2, with 8 positions matching TRBD1. Germline CDR1 SNHLY, CDR2 FYNNEI. V lost 10 bases, J lost 3 bases, and 4 bases stayed unmatched. The CDR3 contains 13 residues. CDR3 nucleotides: TGTGCCACCAGGGGGCAGGACACCGGGGAGCTGTTTTTT. Translated: CATRGQDTGELFF.

The chain combines TRBV6-5 with TRBJ2-7; D is unclear. Germline lookup yields CDR1 MNHEY and CDR2 SVGAGI. Trimming cost V 3 bases and J 6 bases, with 15 bases left between them. This CDR3 contains 14 residues. CDR3 region: CASSYLPSALEQYF. CDR3 bases: TGTGCCAGCAGTTATCTCCCCTCTGCGCTCGAGCAGTACTTC.